This T cell receptor beta chain stems from a study of blood T cells in healthy people across ages. The use of a sample-barcoded 5' primer and a J-beta primer mix characterized a second PCR of about 7 to 12 cycles. TCRdb re-analysed the 5' RACE reads in MiXCR, keeping a single row per CDR3 protein. The sample consists of 700,000 to 850,000 distinct CDR3 sequences, 50% to 65% of them appearing once. The study, taken as a whole, reports: Investigators viewed diversity estimates from one million T cells as underestimates, the study reported. Donors of long life had a larger count of naive CD4+ cells and greater diversity than aged donors.

In its sample, this clonotype was seen many times. Antigen specificity is unknown. Sequencing input: blood. The clonotype originates from a man aged 80 or over in good health.

Here the CDR3 reads CASSSAWGGAGANVLTF. The CDR3 nucleotides are TGTGCCAGCAGCTCGGCTTGGGGGGGCGCTGGGGCCAACGTCCTGACTTTC. The V gene is TRBV12-3 or TRBV12-4, the J gene TRBJ2-6; TRBD2 is a possible D gene (7 bases). The CDR3 sequence is 17 residues long. The V gene lost 6 bases and the J gene lost 2 bases, with 17 bases spanning the gap.